This entry concerns a single T cell receptor (beta chain). No cognate antigen has been identified for it. Within one base of it there is no much larger clone, and no base qualities were kept. The entry originates in a study of shared clonotypes between healthy human individuals (dated by TCRdb to 2018 to 2020). For the study in its entirety: A couple of women and three men aged 18 to 49 years were included in the cohort. Per donor, three plates each were used for CD4 naive and CD4 memory, two for CD8 naive, and one for CD8 memory. To estimate repertoire size and how much clonotype sharing occurs between individuals, the study deeply sequenced the blood TCR repertoires of several healthy adults. To increase sequencing depth and limit assay-specific biases, TCR repertoire library preparation and sequencing were carried out by different laboratories using diverse techniques. Leukapheresis yielded between about 0.85 and 9.5 billion PBMCs per donor. Findings and caveats that apply to the study as a whole: Sharing across a few donors was observed for approximately 5% of naive CD4, less than 4% of naive CD8, over 2% of memory CD4, and about 0.39% of memory CD8 clonotypes. Clonotypes shared by all four sorted-subset donors showed higher generation probabilities than non-shared clonotypes. Rarefaction of sorted-subset datasets indicated incomplete sequencing despite the large sequencing depth. Sampling was restricted to blood, and TCR repertoires in tissues likely differ from the TCR repertoires found in blood. Because the study included a small number of donors, the genetic and exposure-history diversity represented was limited. Estimated clonotype richness was generally larger for naive than for memory subsets. Pairwise subsampling indicated that sequencing depth was expected to affect the degree of clonotype sharing among donors.

The CDR3 starts with the cysteine, ends with the phenylalanine, and has 14 residues. Only the CDR3 DNA stays, 42 bases, in frame from base 1. A distance of 14 bases separates the germline ends of V and J, which lose 7 bases and 5 bases respectively. The germline V gene yields MDHEN for CDR1 and SYDVKM for CDR2. Using the deep immunoSEQ assay, TCR CDR3 regions were amplified from genomic DNA by multiplex PCR. Genomic DNA extracted from each cell subset was distributed evenly over all wells of several immunoSEQ 96-well plates, and each plate served as one replicate. For sorted subsets, each replicate PCR was loaded with around 220 ng genomic DNA, equivalent to some 31,000 T cell genomes. Purified libraries were measured with a Qubit 3.0 fluorometer, size-checked on a Bioanalyzer 2100, and measured again with the KAPA Library Quantification kit. A separate single-read 150-cycle Illumina NextSeq 550 flow cell was used to sequence each immunoSEQ 96-well plate. As for how the authors treated the data: The immunoSEQ output contained only junctional sequences without quality scores, so filtering could not match that applied to full-length reads. To assign V/J genes and CDR3, sequences were annotated using PyIR, a Python wrapper for IgBLAST v1.9, with IMGT germline references. Reads were filtered out if the reads had weak V/J assignments (E-value above 1e-6), no CDR3, stop codons, out-of-frame junctions, or ambiguous translated residues. V3J clonotypes were defined by identical inferred V gene, J gene, and CDR3 amino acid sequence. To compute the percentage overlap between repertoires, the number of shared unique clonotypes was divided by the size of the smaller repertoire. Repertoire richness was assessed with RTK rarefaction, the Chao1 estimator, and Recon v2.1 estimates of unobserved clonotypes. OLGA was used to compute generation probabilities for all TCRbeta clonotypes that the gDNA method yielded from a few donors. TCRdb limited this immuneACCESS table to in-frame rearrangements with V and J called. A share of clones is missing; checked studies link under half to unresolved V genes, and the rest is unexplained. The V and J calls and clone size come from that table; D and trimming were worked out from the DNA. In all, the sample holds 2 million or so clones, and about 95% of those were seen once. The ten most abundant clones make up approximately 1.2% of the sample.

CD8 naive samples consisted of CD45RO-negative cells that were positively selected for CCR7, yielding a CD45RA+CCR7+ population without TemRA cells. Donors were healthy HIV-negative adults with no recently reported acute infections or vaccinations. Only Caucasian adults living in Nashville, Tennessee, USA were represented among the donors. Blood was collected by leukapheresis, and PBMCs were isolated by Ficoll-Histopaque density gradient centrifugation and then cryopreserved in liquid nitrogen vapor phase. Analytical flow cytometry was used to check the purity and quantity of each magnetically sorted T cell population. Genomic DNA was isolated from every sorted fraction and measured by UV absorbance on a Nanodrop 2000c.

What was sequenced was naive CD8+ T cells sorted from blood. This sample's cell subset or site label indicates: CD45RA+CCR7+. The TCR comes from a young man in good health. The rearranged segments are TRBV28 and TRBJ2-2; the D call is tentative, TRBD1 or TRBD2, as each matches 6 bases. The DNA reads as follows: TGTGCCAGCACCCCCTGGGGGGCAACCGGGGAGCTGTTTTTT. It is translated as CASTPWGATGELFF.